The source of this T cell receptor (beta chain) is a study of T cells in Graves' hyperthyroidism and ophthalmopathy. Study results and limitations: Within blood appeared most thyroid clonotypes that had expanded above 0.001. Ophthalmopathy was distinguished from stable hyperthyroidism by 13 V-J signatures.

Of note for this clonotype: Its antigen is unknown.

This CDR3 has 14 residues. Germline CDR1 is SGHRS and CDR2 is YFSETQ. Trimming took off 5 bases at V and 1 base at J, with 9 bases between the two ends. Diagnosis rested on symptoms, serum thyroxine and TRAb, thyroid ultrasound, and orbital computed tomography. Amplification targeted TCR beta CDR3 regions from RNA transcripts. The TCR CDR3 first-round RT-PCR relied on the HTBI primer set. TCRdb ran MiXCR on the multiplex PCR reads and lists one entry per CDR3 protein. The table includes around 600,000 distinct CDR3 sequences, about 45% detected once. The sample consisted of peripheral blood or thyroid tissue (not recorded which). The sequence derives from an adult man with Graves' disease, either hyperthyroidism or ophthalmopathy (not recorded which). The rearrangement joins TRBV5-1 to TRBJ2-2; D uncertain. CDR3 DNA sequence: TGCGCCAGCAGAAGTACACGGAACACCGGGGAGCTGTTTTTT. Translation: CASRSTRNTGELFF.